The sequence of this TCR beta chain was determined in a study of blood T cell repertoires in COVID-19. Across the whole study: PBMCs, B-cell-depleted T cells, or T cells were the source of the cDNA or gDNA that made up the material.

Under the authors' procedure: Quantification of nucleated cells was approximated via reference gene primer amplification. Repertoires were generated with immunoSEQ multiplex PCR, while TCRdb's copy carries only in-frame clones and drops some. V and J calls and clone size are copied from that table; D and trimming were computed from the DNA. The data show approximately 240,000 clones, with about nine tenths seen just once and about 6.3% held by the top ten. Enrolled through a virtual design, the participants were between 18 and 89 years of age and came from 24 US areas. Participant reports of clinical history set cohort assignment. The clonotype comes from a woman aged 25 to 39 with acute COVID-19. Sequenced: PBMCs or T cells enriched from blood (not recorded which).

For the CDR3, the DNA is TGTGCCAGCAGGACAATTAGCAATCAGCCCCAGCATTTT. Its translation: CASRTISNQPQHF. The chain is built from TRBV28 and TRBJ1-5; D not certain. CDR3 size: 13 residues. V gave up 6 bases and J gave up 0 bases, with 6 bases separating them. Germline V gene sequence: CDR1 MDHEN, CDR2 SYDVKM.